The clone carrying this T cell receptor (beta chain) was seen just once. Its target is unknown. Replicate PCRs run on sorted subsets employed approximately 200 ng DNA, approximately 30,000 T cell genomes. Libraries were prepared by immunoSEQ multiplex PCR; TCRdb keeps only in-frame clonotypes and omits some of them. The sample includes about 1,800,000 clones, roughly 95% of them seen just once. The sample is drawn from a study of shared clonotypes between healthy human individuals. Looking at the study overall: Donors consisted of two women and a few men between 18 and 49.

The naive CD8 fraction comprised CD45RO-negative cells positively selected for CCR7 and excluded terminally differentiated effector memory CD45RA+ cells. Germline V lookup: CDR1 SEHNR, CDR2 FQNEAQ (reference sequence). CDR3 length: 16 residues. V lost 1 base, J lost 1 base, and 4 bases stayed unmatched. Study conclusions and caveats: The study generally estimated greater richness for naive than memory subsets. What limited the represented genetic and exposure-history diversity was the small number of donors.

The chain combines TRBV7-9 with TRBJ2-7; 10 bases are a match to TRBD2. The sequenced sample was naive CD8+ T cells sorted from blood. The source of this sequence is a man younger than 30 in good health. Written as DNA, the CDR3 is TGTGCCAGCAGCTTAGTGGGTAGCGGGAGGTCCTACGAGCAGTACTTC. Protein product: CASSLVGSGRSYEQYF.